One and the same sample provided the 18 T cell receptor beta chains below, sequenced in a study of blood T cell repertoires in COVID-19. Profiling relied on immunoSEQ multiplex PCR, and the TCRdb table lists in-frame clones only, not all of them. The data show approximately 210,000 clones, 92% seen once. Sample: peripheral blood. The receptors derive from a man in his thirties or forties with acute or convalescent COVID-19.

CDR3 coding DNA: TGTGCCAGCAGTACCTTTATGGGCAGAAATCTCACTAGCACAGATACGCAGTATTTT. Translation gives CASSTFMGRNLTSTDTQYF. V usage is TRBV7-9 and J usage is TRBJ2-3, with D unresolved. CDR3 length equals 19 residues. V gave up 6 bases and J gave up 0 bases, with 25 bases separating them. The germline CDR1 and CDR2 sequences are SEHNR and FQNEAQ (reference sequence).

The chain links TRBV6-5 to TRBJ1-6; TRBD1 is a possible D gene (5 bases). The CDR3 has 14 residues. Trimming cost V 6 bases and J 8 bases, with 14 bases left between them. CDR1 is MNHEY, CDR2 SVGAGI, per germline. CDR3 in DNA: TGTGCCAGCAGGCGGGGCCCCTTGGATTCACCCCTCCACTTT. This sequence encodes CASRRGPLDSPLHF.

The chain has TRBV28 and TRBJ2-2; TRBD1 matches 10 bases. From germline, CDR1 is MDHEN and CDR2 SYDVKM. The CDR3 totals 17 residues. Unmatched junction bases numbered 12, after V lost 5 bases and J lost 6 bases. The CDR3 DNA reads as TGTGCCAGCAGTCCCCCCTGGGGGACAGGGGCTTCCGGGGAGCTGTTTTTT. This translates into CASSPPWGTGASGELFF.

This chain links TRBV9 with TRBJ2-1; 11 bases match TRBD2. There are 20 residues in the CDR3. Trimming removed 0 bases from V and 4 bases from J; junction bases left unmatched: 15. Germline CDR1 reads SGDLS; CDR2 reads YYNGEE. The CDR3 DNA is TGTGCCAGCAGCGTAGGGACGACTAGCGGGACCCCCAGACGGTACAATGAGCAGTTCTTC. Protein sequence: CASSVGTTSGTPRRYNEQFF.

The rearrangement uses TRBV28 and TRBJ1-2; D is possibly TRBD1 (5 bases). Germline CDR1 reads MDHEN; CDR2 reads SYDVKM. Trimming shortened V by 6 bases and J by 7 bases, and 12 bases separated the two germline ends. The CDR3 covers 12 residues. The CDR3 is CASRPRVVGYTF. The CDR3 nucleotides are TGTGCCAGCAGACCCAGGGTGGTTGGCTACACCTTC.

The J gene is TRBJ2-7, the V gene TRBV25-1; 8 nucleotides agree with TRBD2. J gave up 0 bases and V 6 bases, and 13 bases lay outside the gene matches. The CDR3 has 17 amino acids. Germline V gene sequence: CDR1 MGHDK, CDR2 SYGVNS. The CDR3, as DNA: TGTGCCAGCAGCCCAAGTTTGGGCGGGAGGAGCTCCTACGAGCAGTACTTC. It is translated as CASSPSLGGRSSYEQYF.

This chain uses TRBV7-9 with TRBJ2-3, with D perhaps matching TRBD2 (5 bases). The germline V and J ends were trimmed by 1 base and 2 bases, with 19 bases remaining between them. This CDR3 contains 18 residues. CDR1 is SEHNR and CDR2 is FQNEAQ in the germline V gene (reference sequence). The CDR3 DNA reads as TGTGCCAGCAGCTTAGTGGAGTTGCGGCGGGCAATCACAGATACGCAGTATTTT. Translating it yields CASSLVELRRAITDTQYF.

About this clone itself: Other DNA sequences within the sample encode an identical CDR3. The chain couples TRBV7-9 to TRBJ2-7, with 8 bases lining up with TRBD1. The CDR3 length is 12 residues. Germline assignment: CDR1 SEHNR and CDR2 FQNEAQ (reference sequence). V was pared by 3 bases and J by 7 bases, with 2 bases of the junction left unmatched. This chain's CDR3 is CASSFTGGEQYF. For the CDR3, the DNA is TGTGCCAGCAGCTTTACAGGGGGTGAGCAGTACTTC.

The V and J genes are TRBV7-9 and TRBJ2-7, with D hard to call. Deletions cut 4 bases from V and 3 bases from J, with 4 bases between. Germline-derived CDR1 and CDR2 are SEHNR and FQNEAQ (reference sequence). The CDR3 contains 11 residues. CDR3 sequence: CASSSDYEQYF. CDR3 coding DNA: TGTGCCAGCAGCTCAGACTACGAGCAGTACTTC.

This chain joins TRBV28 and TRBJ1-5; 8 nucleotides agree with TRBD1. Germline CDR1 reads MDHEN; CDR2 reads SYDVKM. The CDR3 has 18 amino acids. The V and J ends lost 2 bases and 7 bases, in that order; junction bases with no gene match: 16. CDR3 nucleotide sequence: TGTGCCAGCAGTTTAGTTCCAGGACGACAGGGGAATGGACAGCCCCAGCATTTT. Its protein product is CASSLVPGRQGNGQPQHF. The full variable domain, rest sourced from reference TRBV28 and TRBJ1-5, is DVKVTQSSRYLVKRTGEKVFLECVQDMDHENMFWYRQDPGLGLRLIYFSYDVKMKEKGDIPEGYSVSREKKERFSLILESASTNQTSMYLCASSLVPGRQGNGQPQHFGDGTRLSIL.

This clone was seen a few times. V usage is TRBV5-4 and J usage is TRBJ1-1, with a tentative D call TRBD1 (6 bases). V was trimmed by 4 bases and J by 1 base, leaving 11 bases between them. The germline CDR1 and CDR2 sequences are SGHNT and YYREEE (reference sequence). CDR3 length: 14 residues. The CDR3 loop reads CASSQKTGNTEAFF. DNA of the CDR3: TGTGCCAGCAGCCAAAAGACAGGGAACACTGAAGCTTTCTTT.

The V and J genes are TRBV6-5 and TRBJ2-7; D gene ambiguous. The CDR3 totals 11 residues. Trimming pared 2 bases from V and 6 bases from J, leaving 5 bases between. Germline V gene data show CDR1 as MNHEY and CDR2 as SVGAGI. CDR3 DNA: TGTGCCAGCAGTTACACGGGCGAGCAGTACTTC. It translates to CASSYTGEQYF.

The chain has TRBV15 and TRBJ2-2, with D maybe TRBD2 (5 bases). CDR1 is LNHNV, CDR2 YYDKDF, per germline (reference sequence). The CDR3 covers 17 residues. V was shortened by 3 bases and J by 4 bases, with 18 bases between the two germline ends. For the CDR3, the DNA is TGTGCCACCAGCAGTGACCAACTGTCGGACTTCACCGGGGAGCTGTTTTTT. Translating it yields CATSSDQLSDFTGELFF.

This clone was seen a single time. J is TRBJ2-5 and V is TRBV5-5, with 8 bases aligning to TRBD1. The CDR3 extends over 15 amino acids. V lost 0 bases and J lost 6; bases outside the gene matches: 7. CDR1 is SGHKS and CDR2 is YYEKEE in the germline V gene (reference sequence). DNA of the CDR3: TGTGCCAGCAGCTTGGACGACGGACAGGGCCAGACCCAGTACTTC. Encoded protein: CASSLDDGQGQTQYF.

CDR3 sequence: CASSSAAAGEYEQYF. The CDR3 DNA reads TGTGCCAGCAGCTCTGCGGCAGCGGGAGAGTACGAGCAGTACTTC. The rearrangement joins TRBV11-2 to TRBJ2-7, with TRBD2 matching over 8 bases. The CDR3 totals 15 residues. The V segment lost 4 bases and the J segment 4 bases; nucleotides outside the gene matches: 9. Germline V gives CDR1 SGHAT, CDR2 FQNNGV.

The gene calls are TRBV6-4 and TRBJ2-1; 9 nucleotides line up with TRBD2. The CDR3 is 18 residues long. J was trimmed by 5 bases and V by 2 bases; bases with no gene match: 13. The germline gives CDR1 MRHNA, CDR2 SNTAGT. CDR3 coding DNA: TGTGCCAGCAGTGACCGGGGCCTCGCGGGGGGGCCCAACAATGAGCAGTTCTTC. Its protein is CASSDRGLAGGPNNEQFF.

The chain carries TRBV7-2 and TRBJ2-7; D unresolved. The CDR3 contains 13 residues. The V gene's germline CDR1 is SGHTA and CDR2 FQGNSA. V dropped 2 bases and J dropped 2 bases, with 7 bases sitting between them. The CDR3 is CASSLSVAYEQYF. CDR3 nucleotides: TGTGCCAGCAGCTTAAGTGTAGCCTACGAGCAGTACTTC.

V usage is TRBV29-1 and J usage is TRBJ2-1; TRBD1 might be the D (6 bases). The V end lost 7 bases, the J end lost 9 bases, and 13 bases lay between the germline ends. This CDR3 is built from 11 residues. From germline, CDR1 is SQVTM and CDR2 ANQGSEA. CDR3 protein: CSDKWGPEQFF. The DNA for the CDR3 is TGCAGCGATAAATGGGGGCCTGAGCAGTTCTTC.